The 16 T cell receptor beta chains reported below all come from one sample, sequenced in a study of shared clonotypes between healthy human individuals (dated by TCRdb to the early 2020s). Library method: the immunoSEQ multiplex PCR assay. As stored in TCRdb, this immuneACCESS dataset retains in-frame rearrangements with V and J assigned. A fraction of the clones does not appear; measured against another copy, unresolved V genes explain less than half of the discrepancy, and the remainder lacks a known reason. This sample holds about 510,000 clones; 60% to 80% were observed only once. The ten largest clones capture around 12% of the sample. The specimen sequenced was PBMCs. These receptors all stem from a woman between 40 and 55 years old in good health. Some clones in this sample may be carry-over from other donors' samples.

This clone was recorded only once. The chain is built from TRBV7-3 and TRBJ1-1; maybe TRBD1 (6 bases). Germline V gene data show CDR1 as SGHTA and CDR2 as FQGTGA. Trimming took off 5 bases at V and 1 base at J, with 11 bases between the two ends. The CDR3 length is 14 residues. The CDR3 nucleotides are TGTGCCAGCAGCCCGGGGGCACAGAACACTGAAGCTTTCTTT. Protein sequence: CASSPGAQNTEAFF.

This clone was counted once. The V and J genes are TRBV5-6 and TRBJ2-5, with no clear D. The CDR3 has 13 amino acids. With 2 bases removed from V and 5 bases from J, the gap between germline ends came to 10 bases. Germline V gene data show CDR1 as SGHDT and CDR2 as YYEEEE. CDR3: CASSLWGLETQYF. The CDR3, as DNA: TGTGCCAGCAGCTTATGGGGATTGGAGACCCAGTACTTC.

The chain is built from TRBV27 and TRBJ1-1; no reliable D call. V lost 1 base and J 11 bases, leaving 14 bases between the germline ends. Looked up from germline, CDR1 is MNHEY and CDR2 is SMNVEV (reference sequence). The CDR3 length is 13 residues. CDR3 sequence: CASSLWGSGEAFF. Written as DNA, the CDR3 is TGTGCCAGCAGTTTATGGGGATCTGGGGAGGCTTTCTTT.

This sequence joins TRBV5-1 and TRBJ2-1, with 7 bases identical to TRBD2. CDR1 and CDR2 from the germline V gene are SGHRS and YFSETQ. The CDR3 extends over 14 amino acids. V gave up 4 bases and J gave up 8 bases; unmatched junction bases: 9. The CDR3 nucleotides read TGCGCCAGCAGCCTGGGGGGAGGGCTTTATGAGCAGTTCTTC. Protein: CASSLGGGLYEQFF.

V and J are TRBV19 and TRBJ2-1; no firm D call. Trimming took 0 bases from V and 5 from J, leaving 5 bases between them. The CDR3 runs 13 residues. Looked up from germline, CDR1 is LNHDA and CDR2 is SQIVND (reference sequence). Here the CDR3 DNA reads TGTGCCAGTAGTATAGATTGGGACAATGAGCAGTTCTTC. As protein: CASSIDWDNEQFF. Full variable domain (remainder filled in from reference TRBV19 and TRBJ2-1): DGGITQSPKYLFRKEGQNVTLSCEQNLNHDAMYWYRQDPGQGLRLIYYSQIVNDFQKGDIAEGYSVSREKKESFPLTVTSAQKNPTAFYLCASSIDWDNEQFFGPGTRLTVL.

V is TRBV5-6 and J is TRBJ2-2, with 10 bases matching TRBD2. From germline, CDR1 is SGHDT and CDR2 YYEEEE. The CDR3 is 17 residues long. Trimming cost V 2 bases and J 4 bases; bases outside gene matches: 8. CDR3 DNA sequence: TGTGCCAGCAGCTTAGCTAGCGGGAGTCGGGGCACCGGGGAGCTGTTTTTT. This sequence encodes CASSLASGSRGTGELFF.

The chain uses TRBV7-9 and TRBJ2-1; the D call may be TRBD1 or TRBD2 (5 bases each). V lost 5 bases, J lost 15 bases, and 8 bases lay in between. CDR3 length equals 9 residues. Germline V gives CDR1 SEHNR, CDR2 FQNEAQ (reference sequence). The DNA of the CDR3 is TGTGCCAGCAGCCCTGGGGGGTTCTTC. Translation gives CASSPGGFF.

The chain combines TRBV7-6 with TRBJ2-2; D is tentatively TRBD1 or TRBD2 (5 bases each). V was clipped by 5 bases and J by 1 base, with 8 bases between them. Germline lookup yields CDR1 SGHVS and CDR2 FNYEAQ. The CDR3 covers 14 residues. The CDR3 region has the DNA TGTGCCAGCAGCGGGACGAGGAACACCGGGGAGCTGTTTTTT. Its translation is CASSGTRNTGELFF.

CDR3 sequence reads: CASSPRTGETEAFF. The CDR3 region has the DNA TGTGCCAGCTCACCAAGGACAGGGGAAACTGAAGCTTTCTTT. V gene TRBV18 combines with J gene TRBJ1-1; 9 bases fit TRBD1. The CDR3 runs 14 residues. V shed 2 bases, J shed 5 bases, and the junction held 3 bases outside the gene matches. Germline V gene sequence: CDR1 KGHSH, CDR2 LQKENI.

This chain links TRBV11-3 with TRBJ1-3; D possibly corresponds to TRBD1 (5 bases). The CDR3 extends over 15 amino acids. CDR1 is SGHNT, CDR2 YENEEA, per germline. Trimming took off 6 bases at V and 2 bases at J, with 14 bases between the two ends. The CDR3 sequence: CASSKGSTPGNTIYF. In nucleotides, the CDR3 is TGTGCCAGCAGTAAGGGGTCCACTCCTGGAAACACCATATATTTT.

The V and J genes are TRBV18 and TRBJ2-7; 10 positions match TRBD2. The CDR3 is 17 residues long. V lost 3 bases and J lost 4; bases outside the gene matches: 12. Per germline, CDR1 KGHSH and CDR2 LQKENI. The CDR3 sequence: CASSPGLLAGVSYEQYF. CDR3 coding DNA: TGTGCCAGCTCACCGGGTCTTCTAGCGGGAGTTTCATACGAGCAGTACTTC.

The rearrangement joins TRBV28 to TRBJ2-5; D is perhaps TRBD1 or TRBD2 (5 bases each). This CDR3 spans 15 amino acids. V was trimmed by 6 bases and J by 5 bases, leaving 19 bases between them. CDR1 and CDR2 (germline): MDHEN, SYDVKM. The CDR3 coding sequence is TGTGCCAGCAGCTCTCCGGGACCCAGGTGGGAGACCCAGTACTTC. Translated: CASSSPGPRWETQYF.

The chain is built from TRBV18 and TRBJ2-5, with 9 positions matching TRBD2. V dropped 10 bases and J dropped 2; count of bases not matched to a gene: 11. Germline assignment: CDR1 KGHSH and CDR2 LQKENI. CDR3 size: 15 residues. The CDR3 sequence: CATRDSGRGQETQYF. The CDR3 DNA is TGTGCCACCAGGGATAGCGGGAGAGGGCAAGAGACCCAGTACTTC.

The gene calls are TRBV2 and TRBJ1-4; D possibly corresponds to TRBD1 (6 bases). This CDR3 spans 14 amino acids. Looked up from germline, CDR1 is SNHLY and CDR2 is FYNNEI. Trimming took off 6 bases at V and 3 bases at J, with 11 bases between the two ends. The CDR3 coding sequence is TGTGCCAGCAGACGACAGGCGTCTAATGAAAAACTGTTTTTT. Translation: CASRRQASNEKLFF.

This CDR3 reads CASSLPSRYEQYF. CDR3 coding DNA: TGTGCCAGCAGCCTCCCCTCGCGGTACGAGCAGTACTTC. V usage is TRBV13 and J usage is TRBJ2-7; the D is unclear. CDR3 length: 13 amino acids. Germline CDR1 PRHDT, CDR2 FYEKMQ (reference sequence). Trimming took off 5 bases at V and 4 bases at J, with 12 bases between the two ends.

This clone showed up just a few times. The chain recombines TRBV4-2 with TRBJ1-5, with D perhaps TRBD1 (6 bases). V lost 5 bases and J lost 5, with 10 bases in between. Germline CDR1 LGHNA, CDR2 YNFKEQ. This CDR3 spans 13 amino acids. CDR3 amino acids: CASSRDIDQPQHF. The CDR3 nucleotides are TGTGCCAGCAGCAGGGACATTGATCAGCCCCAGCATTTT.